This T cell receptor (beta chain) was sequenced during a study of blood T cell repertoires in COVID-19. Whole-study context: The analysed material was cDNA or gDNA that came from T cells, B-cell-depleted T cells, or PBMCs.

Generated by immunoSEQ multiplex PCR, the TCRdb table keeps only in-frame clones and is missing some. Of some 160,000 clones in the sample, approximately 80% were seen once. Trimming removed 0 bases at V and 0 bases at J, with 11 bases between. This CDR3 spans 16 amino acids. The germline V gene encodes CDR1 SGHRS and CDR2 YFSETQ. This clone was counted a few times. V is TRBV5-1 and J is TRBJ2-3; tentative D call: TRBD2 (5 bases). This TCR was recovered from an elderly woman with acute or convalescent COVID-19. The sequenced material came from peripheral blood. This CDR3 reads CASSLGLIGSTDTQYF. As DNA, the CDR3 is TGCGCCAGCAGCTTGGGACTAATAGGGAGCACAGATACGCAGTATTTT.